Below are 18 T cell receptor beta chains sequenced from a single sample in a study of shared clonotypes between healthy human individuals. Only in-frame clones appear in the TCRdb table, and some are missing; sequencing was by immunoSEQ multiplex PCR. The table shows 700,000 or so clones, with 72% occurring only once. The sequenced sample was memory CD4+ T cells sorted from blood. Subset of the sample: CD45RA-negative fraction. The receptors originated from a woman aged 25 to 39 in good health.

The genes are TRBV19 and TRBJ1-1, with D perhaps TRBD1 (5 bases). V was pared by 3 bases and J by 10 bases, with 18 bases between. The CDR3 covers 14 residues. Germline lookup yields CDR1 LNHDA and CDR2 SQIVND (reference sequence). As DNA, the CDR3 is TGTGCCAGTAGTATTGGACAAGGTTCGCTCGGAGCTTTCTTT. Translating it yields CASSIGQGSLGAFF. The whole variable domain, filled in from reference TRBV19 and TRBJ1-1, reads DGGITQSPKYLFRKEGQNVTLSCEQNLNHDAMYWYRQDPGQGLRLIYYSQIVNDFQKGDIAEGYSVSREKKESFPLTVTSAQKNPTAFYLCASSIGQGSLGAFFGQGTRLTVV.

CDR3 sequence reads: CASSSTVAAGTGWNEQFF. The CDR3 region has the DNA TGCGCCAGCAGCTCAACGGTAGCGGCCGGGACAGGGTGGAATGAGCAGTTCTTC. V is TRBV5-1 and J is TRBJ2-1; the match to TRBD1 covers 9 bases. The CDR3 length is 18 residues. With 3 bases clipped from V and 7 bases from J, the junction kept 17 bases outside the gene matches. Germline CDR1 and CDR2: SGHRS and YFSETQ.

In its sample, this clone was seen once. The chain links TRBV19 to TRBJ2-4; the D call may be TRBD1 or TRBD2 (5 bases each). The CDR3 loop spans 15 amino acids. Trimming stripped 4 bases from V and 0 bases from J, with 10 bases between. From germline, CDR1 is LNHDA and CDR2 SQIVND (reference sequence). CDR3 DNA: TGTGCCAGTAGTAGAGCCGGGACAGCCAAAAACATTCAGTACTTC. Its protein is CASSRAGTAKNIQYF.

This chain joins TRBV2 and TRBJ2-7, with 9 positions matching TRBD1. Germline trimming cut 3 bases from V and 5 bases from J; bases unmatched to any gene: 5. This CDR3 is 14 amino acids long. Germline values: CDR1 SNHLY, CDR2 FYNNEI. CDR3 loop: CASSDDRGVDEQYF. In DNA, the CDR3 is TGTGCCAGCAGTGACGACAGGGGGGTCGACGAGCAGTACTTC.

V usage is TRBV5-6 and J usage is TRBJ1-1; 7 bases match TRBD1. There are 13 residues in the CDR3. Trimming removed 7 bases from V and 3 bases from J; junction bases left unmatched: 6. Germline CDR1 SGHDT, CDR2 YYEEEE. The CDR3 DNA is TGTGCCAGCCAACAGGGGAGAGACACTGAAGCTTTCTTT. Translated: CASQQGRDTEAFF.

This chain links TRBV18 with TRBJ1-1, with D unclear. Germline lookup yields CDR1 KGHSH and CDR2 LQKENI. The CDR3 has 13 amino acids. Trimming removed 3 bases from V and 5 bases from J, with 10 bases in between. This CDR3 is CASSPTGWTEAFF. CDR3 DNA sequence: TGTGCCAGCTCACCTACTGGGTGGACTGAAGCTTTCTTT.

The chain employs TRBV9 and TRBJ2-5, with D possibly matching TRBD1 (6 bases). Trimming removed 2 bases at V and 2 bases at J, with 10 bases between. The CDR3 runs to 14 residues. CDR1 and CDR2 (germline): SGDLS, YYNGEE. The CDR3 coding sequence is TGTGCCAGCAGCGTTACAGGGTTTCAAGAGACCCAGTACTTC. Encoded protein: CASSVTGFQETQYF.

To note about this clone: A single base separates this from a much larger clone, so it may be a read error. The sample carries other DNA sequences with the same CDR3. Written as DNA, the CDR3 is TGTGCCAGCAGCTTTAGCACAGATACGCAGTATTTT. Encoded protein: CASSFSTDTQYF. V usage is TRBV11-2 and J usage is TRBJ2-3, with D unclear. V shed 3 bases and J shed 0 bases, with 1 base lying between them. The CDR3 loop spans 12 amino acids. The germline V gene has CDR1 SGHAT and CDR2 FQNNGV.

This chain uses TRBV7-2 with TRBJ1-5; possible D gene TRBD1, 5 bases. The CDR3 extends over 16 amino acids. V was clipped by 4 bases and J by 2 bases, with 15 bases between them. CDR1 and CDR2 (germline): SGHTA, FQGNSA. Here the CDR3 reads CASSSRGRGGNQPQHF. The DNA of the CDR3 is TGTGCCAGCAGCTCCCGGGGGAGGGGTGGCAATCAGCCCCAGCATTTT. The full variable domain, completed using reference TRBV7-2 and TRBJ1-5, is GAGVSQSPSNKVTEKGKDVELRCDPISGHTALYWYRQSLGQGLEFLIYFQGNSAPDKSGLPSDRFSAERTGGSVSTLTIQRTQQEDSAVYLCASSSRGRGGNQPQHFGDGTRLSIL.

This sequence joins TRBV5-1 and TRBJ2-7, with D perhaps TRBD1 (7 bases). Trimming cost V 2 bases and J 6 bases, with 15 bases left between them. From germline, CDR1 is SGHRS and CDR2 YFSETQ. The CDR3 spans 14 residues. The CDR3 region is CASSFGTQGGEQYF. As DNA, the CDR3 is TGCGCCAGCAGCTTCGGGACCCAGGGGGGCGAGCAGTACTTC.

This rearrangement joins TRBV18 to TRBJ1-5; D possibly corresponds to TRBD1 (6 bases). V lost 6 bases and J 0 bases, leaving 24 bases between the germline ends. The CDR3 is 19 amino acids. Germline V gene lookup returns CDR1 KGHSH and CDR2 LQKENI. In DNA, the CDR3 is TGTGCCAGCTCGGCGGGACTCGCACAGGGTTTGGGTAGCAATCAGCCCCAGCATTTT. This gives the protein CASSAGLAQGLGSNQPQHF.

This clone has a single count. The genes are TRBV7-2 and TRBJ2-1; TRBD2 agrees at 8 bases. Germline V gives CDR1 SGHTA, CDR2 FQGNSA. The CDR3 totals 17 residues. The V and J ends lost 0 bases and 15 bases, in that order; junction bases with no gene match: 19. The CDR3 DNA follows: TGTGCCAGCAGCTTAGCTAGTTACAGCACCCCAAGCGGGAGAAGGTTCTTC. It codes for CASSLASYSTPSGRRFF.

The table lists this clone with a few counts. CDR3 amino acids: CASRRWGSSYNEQFF. CDR3 DNA: TGTGCCAGCAGGCGATGGGGGAGCTCCTACAATGAGCAGTTCTTC. V is TRBV2 and J is TRBJ2-1, with D perhaps being TRBD1 or TRBD2 (5 bases each). Germline V gene sequence: CDR1 SNHLY, CDR2 FYNNEI. V lost 6 bases to trimming and J lost 0 bases, with 12 bases between them. This CDR3 spans 15 amino acids.

The chain uses TRBV18 and TRBJ2-7; a weak D match, TRBD2 (7 bases). The V gene's germline CDR1 is KGHSH and CDR2 LQKENI. CDR3 length equals 15 residues. V gave up 2 bases and J gave up 6 bases, with 17 bases separating them. CDR3 region: CASSPSQRGGGEQYF. The CDR3 region has the DNA TGTGCCAGCTCACCAAGCCAGCGGGGAGGGGGCGAGCAGTACTTC. Variable domain in full (rest from reference TRBV18 and TRBJ2-7): NAGVMQNPRHLVRRRGQEARLRCSPMKGHSHVYWYRQLPEEGLKFMVYLQKENIIDESGMPKERFSAEFPKEGPSILRIQQVVRGDSAAYFCASSPSQRGGGEQYFGPGTRLTVT.

The CDR3 bases are TGTGCCAGCAGGCGGGAGTCCTACAATGAGCAGTTCTTC. Encoded protein: CASRRESYNEQFF. The chain has TRBV6-6 and TRBJ2-1, with 7 positions matching TRBD2. V dropped 6 bases and J dropped 1; count of bases not matched to a gene: 0. Germline CDR1 reads MNHNY; CDR2 reads SVGAGI (reference sequence). The CDR3 loop spans 13 amino acids.

Only a few counts were recorded for this clone. A much larger clone differs from this one at a single base, so this may be a read error. Other nucleotide sequences in the sample specify the same CDR3. The CDR3 DNA is TGTGCCAGTAGTATACCAGGGAGCAATGAGCAGTTCTTC. This sequence encodes CASSIPGSNEQFF. The gene calls are TRBV19 and TRBJ2-1, with D possibly called TRBD1 or TRBD2 (5 bases each). This CDR3 is 13 amino acids long. V lost 2 bases and J lost 6, with 8 bases in between. Germline CDR1 and CDR2: LNHDA and SQIVND (reference sequence).

J is TRBJ1-2 and V is TRBV28; D unclear. CDR1 and CDR2 from the germline V gene are MDHEN and SYDVKM. Trimming stripped 4 bases from V and 4 bases from J, with 22 bases between. The CDR3 is 17 amino acids. CDR3 coding DNA: TGTGCCAGCAGTTCCCCCGGACGCAAGACTACTGTCTATGGCTACACCTTC. Translated, it gives CASSSPGRKTTVYGYTF.

This chain uses TRBV2 with TRBJ2-7; TRBD1 matches 12 bases. This CDR3 has 15 residues. With V trimmed by 6 bases and J by 2 bases, 5 bases remained unmatched. The germline CDR1 and CDR2 sequences are SNHLY and FYNNEI. CDR3 DNA sequence: TGTGCCAGCAGGGGACAGGGGGCCTCCACCTACGAGCAGTACTTC. Encoded protein: CASRGQGASTYEQYF.